The clone carrying this T cell receptor (beta chain) occurred a few times. What it recognizes is unknown. Time point here: patch test 1, 2 weeks after DPC sensitization. Treatment of the sample: therapeutic diphenylcyclopropenone sensitization with weekly scalp DPC. The sample belongs to a study of human T cells and chemical hapten exposure. Study-wide findings and caveats: TCRs above 1 in 1000 frequency did not change with DPC sensitization. Patch test score tracked positively with PT1 expanded TCR counts.

Using its own MiXCR run on the RACE reads, TCRdb lists one record per CDR3 protein. This sample yields about 360,000 distinct CDR3 sequences, of which about 4.4% are seen a single time; 2% to 2.5% belongs to the top ten. J lost 9 bases, V lost 2 bases, and 0 bases had no gene match. The CDR3 spans 12 residues. CDR1 SGHTA and CDR2 FQGNSA come from the germline V gene. This clonotype was obtained from a woman aged 45 to 65 with alopecia areata. Some clones in this sample may be carry-over from other donors' samples. V is TRBV7-2 and J is TRBJ2-1; 8 bases are a match to TRBD2. Sequenced material: whole blood, taken in connection with sensitization to the hapten diphenylcyclopropenone (DPC). This CDR3 is CASSLTSGEQFF. CDR3 DNA sequence: TGTGCCAGCAGCTTAACTAGCGGTGAGCAGTTCTTC.